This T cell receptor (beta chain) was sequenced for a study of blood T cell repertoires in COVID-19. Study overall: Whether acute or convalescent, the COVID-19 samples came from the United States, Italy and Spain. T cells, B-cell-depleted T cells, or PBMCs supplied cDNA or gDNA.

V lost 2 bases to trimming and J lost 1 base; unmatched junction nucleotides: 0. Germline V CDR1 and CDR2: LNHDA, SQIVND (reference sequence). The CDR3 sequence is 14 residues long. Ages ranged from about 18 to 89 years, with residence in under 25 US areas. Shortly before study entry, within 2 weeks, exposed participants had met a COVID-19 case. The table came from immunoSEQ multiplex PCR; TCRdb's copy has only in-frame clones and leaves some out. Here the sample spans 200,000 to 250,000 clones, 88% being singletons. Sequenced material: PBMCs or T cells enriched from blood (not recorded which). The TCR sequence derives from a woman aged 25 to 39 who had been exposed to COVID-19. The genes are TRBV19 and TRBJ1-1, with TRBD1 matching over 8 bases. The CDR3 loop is CASSIQGANTEAFF. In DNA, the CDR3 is TGTGCCAGTAGTATACAGGGGGCGAACACTGAAGCTTTCTTT.